These 8 T cell receptor beta chains came from one sample sequenced in a study of T cells expressing NK-cell markers. For each CDR3 protein, TCRdb gives one entry from its re-call of the 5' RACE reads, without DNA. The sample table includes about 550,000 distinct CDR3 sequences. The specimen sequenced was blood T cells: a sorted CD56 or NKG2C T cell subset, CD4+ or CD8+ T cells, or bulk PBMC T cells (not recorded which). These receptors were taken from a man in his late teens or twenties in good health.

The chain recombines TRBV6-2 or TRBV6-3 with TRBJ2-1; TCRdb returns TRBD1, unconfirmable since there is no DNA. Per the germline V gene, CDR1 is MNHEY and CDR2 is SVGEGT. The length of the CDR3 is 15 residues. CDR3 loop: CASSYGGGQYNEQFF.

The V gene is TRBV12-3 or TRBV12-4, the J gene TRBJ2-1; the TCRdb call, TRBD1, lacks DNA for checking. The CDR3 length is 11 residues. The chain's CDR3 is CSDHGGNEQFF.

The gene calls are TRBV24-1 and TRBJ2-1; TCRdb calls TRBD2, which cannot be checked without DNA. This CDR3 has 16 amino acids. Germline V gene lookup returns CDR1 KGHDR and CDR2 SFDVKD. The CDR3 spells CATSDFRSGGDNEQFF.

The rearrangement joins TRBV30 to TRBJ1-2. Germline-derived CDR1 and CDR2 are GTSNPN and SVGIG (reference sequence). This CDR3 is built from 12 residues. CDR3: CAWSVSDYGYTF.

The chain recombines TRBV20-1 with TRBJ1-1; the TCRdb call, TRBD1, lacks DNA for checking. This CDR3 region has 14 residues. Per the germline V gene, CDR1 is DFQATT and CDR2 is SNEGSKA (reference sequence). The CDR3 is CSAYRRGARTEAFF.

The chain employs TRBV30 and TRBJ2-3; the D call of TRBD2 rests on TCRdb alone, since no DNA is present to check it. The CDR3 is 13 residues long. In germline, CDR1 is GTSNPN, CDR2 SVGIG (reference sequence). CDR3 loop: CAWRLAATDTQYF.

The V and J genes are TRBV11-1 and TRBJ2-1; TCRdb's D gene call, TRBD2, goes unchecked for lack of DNA. The CDR3 covers 18 residues. CDR1 SGHAT and CDR2 FQDESV come from the germline V gene (reference sequence). This chain's CDR3 is CASSLAGSGGPVVNEQFF.

The genes are TRBV20-1 and TRBJ2-7; the TRBD2 assignment by TCRdb is unverifiable without DNA. The CDR3 loop spans 15 amino acids. Germline CDR1 DFQATT, CDR2 SNEGSKA (reference sequence). CDR3 sequence: CSATPLAGVFDEQYF.